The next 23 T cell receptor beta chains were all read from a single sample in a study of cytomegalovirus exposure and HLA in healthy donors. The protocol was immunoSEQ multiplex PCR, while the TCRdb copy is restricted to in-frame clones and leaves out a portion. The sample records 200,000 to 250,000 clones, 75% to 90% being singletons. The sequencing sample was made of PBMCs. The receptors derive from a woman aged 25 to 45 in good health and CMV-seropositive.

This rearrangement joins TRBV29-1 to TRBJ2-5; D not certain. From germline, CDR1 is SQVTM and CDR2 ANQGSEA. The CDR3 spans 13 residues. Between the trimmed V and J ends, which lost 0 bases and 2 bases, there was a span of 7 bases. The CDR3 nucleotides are TGCAGCGTTGAAGATTGGCAACAAGAGACCCAGTACTTC. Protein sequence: CSVEDWQQETQYF.

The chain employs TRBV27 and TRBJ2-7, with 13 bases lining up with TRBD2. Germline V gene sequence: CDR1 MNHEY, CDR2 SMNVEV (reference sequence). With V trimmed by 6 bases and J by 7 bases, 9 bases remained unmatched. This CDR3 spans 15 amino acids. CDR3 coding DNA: TGTGCCAGCAGCACCGGGACTAGCGGGACAAGGGAGCAGTACTTC. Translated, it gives CASSTGTSGTREQYF.

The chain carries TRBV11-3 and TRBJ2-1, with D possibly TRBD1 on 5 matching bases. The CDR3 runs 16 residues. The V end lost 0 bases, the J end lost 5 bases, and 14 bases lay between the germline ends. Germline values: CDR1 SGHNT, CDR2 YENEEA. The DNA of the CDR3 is TGTGCCAGCAGCTTAGATGTGGCAGGGAAACACAATGAGCAGTTCTTC. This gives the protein CASSLDVAGKHNEQFF.

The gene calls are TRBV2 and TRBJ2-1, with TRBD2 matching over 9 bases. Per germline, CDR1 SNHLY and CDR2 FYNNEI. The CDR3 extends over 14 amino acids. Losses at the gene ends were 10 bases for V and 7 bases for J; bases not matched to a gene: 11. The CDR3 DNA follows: TGTGCCACTGGGCGGGAGGGCCTAGGTAATGAGCAGTTCTTC. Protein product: CATGREGLGNEQFF.

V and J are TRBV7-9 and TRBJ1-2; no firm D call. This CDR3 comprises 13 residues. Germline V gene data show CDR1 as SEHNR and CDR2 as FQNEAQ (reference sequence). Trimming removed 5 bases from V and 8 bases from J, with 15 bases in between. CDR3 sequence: CASSGLGTDGYTF. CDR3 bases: TGTGCCAGCAGCGGATTGGGTACGGACGGCTACACCTTC.

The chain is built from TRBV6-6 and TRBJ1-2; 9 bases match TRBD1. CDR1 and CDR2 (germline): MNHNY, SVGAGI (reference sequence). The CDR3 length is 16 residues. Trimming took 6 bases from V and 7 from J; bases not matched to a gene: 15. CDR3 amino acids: CASRLTTGGGMGGYTF. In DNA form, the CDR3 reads TGTGCCAGCAGACTTACTACAGGGGGCGGGATGGGTGGCTACACCTTC.

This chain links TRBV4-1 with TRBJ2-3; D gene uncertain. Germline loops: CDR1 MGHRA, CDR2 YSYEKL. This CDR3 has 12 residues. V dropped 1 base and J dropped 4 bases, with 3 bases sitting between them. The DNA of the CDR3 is TGCGCCAGCAGCCAAGGCGCAGATACGCAGTATTTT. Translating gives CASSQGADTQYF.

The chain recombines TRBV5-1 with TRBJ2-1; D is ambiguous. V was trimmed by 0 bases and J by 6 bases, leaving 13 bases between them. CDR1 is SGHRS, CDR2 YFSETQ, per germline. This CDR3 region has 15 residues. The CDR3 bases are TGCGCCAGCAGCTTGGCCGGAAAAAGGGCCAATGAGCAGTTCTTC. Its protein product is CASSLAGKRANEQFF.

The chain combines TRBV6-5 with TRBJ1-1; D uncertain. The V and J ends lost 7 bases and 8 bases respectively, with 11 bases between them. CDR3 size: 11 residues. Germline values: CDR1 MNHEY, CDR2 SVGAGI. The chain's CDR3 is CASKLAGEAFF. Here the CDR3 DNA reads TGTGCCAGCAAGTTGGCTGGAGAAGCTTTCTTT.

CDR3 DNA sequence: TGTGCCAGCAGTGTTTCTAGCAGTCCCTACAATGAGCAGTTCTTC. Its translation is CASSVSSSPYNEQFF. The chain combines TRBV6-4 with TRBJ2-1, with D perhaps TRBD2 (5 bases). This CDR3 region has 15 residues. Germline loops: CDR1 MRHNA, CDR2 SNTAGT. The V and J ends lost 4 bases and 2 bases respectively, with 12 bases between them.

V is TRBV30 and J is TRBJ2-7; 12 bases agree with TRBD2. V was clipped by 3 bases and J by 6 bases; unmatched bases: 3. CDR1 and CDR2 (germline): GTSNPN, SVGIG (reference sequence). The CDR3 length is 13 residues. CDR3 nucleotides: TGTGCCTGGAGCCGACTAGCGGGAGCCGAGCAGTACTTC. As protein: CAWSRLAGAEQYF.

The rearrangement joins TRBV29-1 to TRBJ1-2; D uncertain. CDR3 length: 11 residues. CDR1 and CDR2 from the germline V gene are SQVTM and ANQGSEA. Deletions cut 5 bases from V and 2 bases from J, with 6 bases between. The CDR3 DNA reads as TGCAGCGTTCAGGTGAACTATGGCTACACCTTC. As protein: CSVQVNYGYTF. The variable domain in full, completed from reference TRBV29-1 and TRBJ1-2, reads SAVISQKPSRDICQRGTSLTIQCQVDSQVTMMFWYRQQPGQSLTLIATANQGSEATYESGFVIDKFPISRPNLTFSTLTVSNMSPEDSSIYLCSVQVNYGYTFGSGTRLTVV.

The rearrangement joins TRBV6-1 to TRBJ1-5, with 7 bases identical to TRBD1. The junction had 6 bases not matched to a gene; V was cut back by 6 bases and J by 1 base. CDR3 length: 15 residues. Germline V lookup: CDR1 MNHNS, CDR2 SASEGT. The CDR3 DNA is TGTGCCAGCAGCAGACAGGGTTGGAGCAATCAGCCCCAGCATTTT. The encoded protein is CASSRQGWSNQPQHF.

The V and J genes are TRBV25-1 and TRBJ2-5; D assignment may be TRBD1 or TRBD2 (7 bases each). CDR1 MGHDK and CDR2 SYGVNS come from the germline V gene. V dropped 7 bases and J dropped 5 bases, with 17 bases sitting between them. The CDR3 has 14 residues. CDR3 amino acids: CASTGRGPSETQYF. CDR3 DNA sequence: TGTGCCAGCACGGGGAGGGGGCCGTCCGAGACCCAGTACTTC.

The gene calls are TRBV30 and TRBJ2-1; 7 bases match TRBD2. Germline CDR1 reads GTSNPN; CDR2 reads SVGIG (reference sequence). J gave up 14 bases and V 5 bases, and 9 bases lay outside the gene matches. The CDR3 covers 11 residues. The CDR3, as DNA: TGTGCCTGGGTTACTAGGGGAGGGGAGTTCTTC. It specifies CAWVTRGGEFF.

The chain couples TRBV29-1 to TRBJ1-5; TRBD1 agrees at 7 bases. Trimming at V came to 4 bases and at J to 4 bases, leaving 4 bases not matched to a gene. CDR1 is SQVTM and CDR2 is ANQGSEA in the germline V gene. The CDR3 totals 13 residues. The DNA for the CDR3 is TGCAGCGTTGTACAGGGGCCGAATCAGCCCCAGCATTTT. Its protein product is CSVVQGPNQPQHF.

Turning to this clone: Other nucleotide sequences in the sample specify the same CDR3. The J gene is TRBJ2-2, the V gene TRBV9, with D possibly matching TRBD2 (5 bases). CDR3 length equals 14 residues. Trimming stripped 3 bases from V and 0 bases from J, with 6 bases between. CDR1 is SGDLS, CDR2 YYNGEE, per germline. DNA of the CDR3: TGTGCCAGCAGCGCCGGGACGAACACCGGGGAGCTGTTTTTT. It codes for CASSAGTNTGELFF.

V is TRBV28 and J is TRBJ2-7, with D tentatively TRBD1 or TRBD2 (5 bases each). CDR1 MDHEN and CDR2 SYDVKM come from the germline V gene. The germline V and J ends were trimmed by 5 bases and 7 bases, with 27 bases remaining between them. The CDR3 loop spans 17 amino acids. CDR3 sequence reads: CASSPPAPTVRVWEQYF. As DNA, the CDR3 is TGTGCCAGCAGTCCCCCCGCCCCGACAGTGCGGGTGTGGGAGCAGTACTTC.

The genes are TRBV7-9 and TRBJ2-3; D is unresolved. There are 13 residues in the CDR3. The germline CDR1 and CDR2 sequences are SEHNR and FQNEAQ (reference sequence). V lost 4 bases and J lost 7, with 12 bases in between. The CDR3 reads CASSSTRKNTQYF. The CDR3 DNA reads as TGTGCCAGCAGCTCGACCAGGAAGAATACGCAGTATTTT.

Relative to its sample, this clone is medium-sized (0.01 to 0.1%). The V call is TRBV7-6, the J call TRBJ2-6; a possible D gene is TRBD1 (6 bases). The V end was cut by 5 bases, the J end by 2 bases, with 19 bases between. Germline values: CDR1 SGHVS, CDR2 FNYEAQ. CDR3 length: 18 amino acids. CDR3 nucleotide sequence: TGTGCCAGCAGCCCCAGTTGGGGGAACAGGGCTGGGGCCAACGTCCTGACTTTC. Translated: CASSPSWGNRAGANVLTF.

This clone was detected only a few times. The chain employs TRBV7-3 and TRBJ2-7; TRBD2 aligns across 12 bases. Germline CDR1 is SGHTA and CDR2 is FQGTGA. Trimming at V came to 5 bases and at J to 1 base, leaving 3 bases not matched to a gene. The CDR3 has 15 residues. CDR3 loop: CASSLGLAGSYEQYF. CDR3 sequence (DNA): TGTGCCAGCAGCCTAGGACTAGCGGGGTCCTACGAGCAGTACTTC.

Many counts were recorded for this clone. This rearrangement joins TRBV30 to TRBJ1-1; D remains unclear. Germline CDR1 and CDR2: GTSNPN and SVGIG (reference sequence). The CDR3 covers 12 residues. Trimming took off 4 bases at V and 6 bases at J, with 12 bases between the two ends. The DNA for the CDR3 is TGTGCCTGGACTGGCGACGGCGCTGAAGCTTTCTTT. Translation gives CAWTGDGAEAFF.

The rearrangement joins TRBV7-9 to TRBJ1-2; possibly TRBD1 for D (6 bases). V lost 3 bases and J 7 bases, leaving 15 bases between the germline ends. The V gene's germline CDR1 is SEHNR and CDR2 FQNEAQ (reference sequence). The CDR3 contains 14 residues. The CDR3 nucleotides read TGTGCCAGCAGCTTGGCTGACAGGCTAGGTGGCTACACCTTC. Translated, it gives CASSLADRLGGYTF. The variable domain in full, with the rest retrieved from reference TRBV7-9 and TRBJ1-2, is DTGVSQNPRHKITKRGQNVTFRCDPISEHNRLYWYRQTLGQGPEFLTYFQNEAQLEKSRLLSDRFSAERPKGSFSTLEIQRTEQGDSAMYLCASSLADRLGGYTFGSGTRLTVV.